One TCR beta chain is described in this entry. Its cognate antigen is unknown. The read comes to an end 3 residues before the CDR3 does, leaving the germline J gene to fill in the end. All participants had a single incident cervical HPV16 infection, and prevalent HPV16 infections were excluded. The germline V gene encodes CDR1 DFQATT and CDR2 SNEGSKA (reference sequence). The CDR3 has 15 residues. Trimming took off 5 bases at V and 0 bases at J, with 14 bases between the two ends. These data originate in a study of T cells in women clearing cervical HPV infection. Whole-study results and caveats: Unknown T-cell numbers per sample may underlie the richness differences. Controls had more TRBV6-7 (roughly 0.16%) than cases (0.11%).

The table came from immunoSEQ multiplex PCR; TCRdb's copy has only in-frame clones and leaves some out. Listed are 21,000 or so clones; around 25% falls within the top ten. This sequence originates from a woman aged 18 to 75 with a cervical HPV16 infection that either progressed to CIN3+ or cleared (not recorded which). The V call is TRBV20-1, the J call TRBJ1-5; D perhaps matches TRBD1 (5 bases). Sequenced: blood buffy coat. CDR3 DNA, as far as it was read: TGCAGTGCTCCGTCGGACACCGATAGCAATCAGCCC. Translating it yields CSAPSDTDSNQP. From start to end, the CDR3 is CSAPSDTDSNQPQHF.